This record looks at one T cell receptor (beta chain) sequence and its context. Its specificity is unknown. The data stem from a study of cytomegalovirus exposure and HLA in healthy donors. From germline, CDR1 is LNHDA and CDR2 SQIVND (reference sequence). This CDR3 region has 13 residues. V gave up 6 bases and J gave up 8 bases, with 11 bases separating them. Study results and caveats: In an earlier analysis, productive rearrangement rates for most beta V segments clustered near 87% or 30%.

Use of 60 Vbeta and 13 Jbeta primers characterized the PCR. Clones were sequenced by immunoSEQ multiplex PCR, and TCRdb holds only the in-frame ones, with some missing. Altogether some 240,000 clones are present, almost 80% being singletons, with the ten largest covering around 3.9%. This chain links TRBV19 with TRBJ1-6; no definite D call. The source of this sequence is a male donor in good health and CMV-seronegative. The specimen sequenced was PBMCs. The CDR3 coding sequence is TGTGCCAGTAGGTTAATTACGGATTCACCCCTCCACTTT. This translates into CASRLITDSPLHF.